The 31 T cell receptor beta chains listed next were all sequenced from one sample in a study of chemoradiotherapy in HPV16-positive cancers (dated by TCRdb to 2021 to 2024). Library method: the immunoSEQ multiplex PCR assay. TCRdb took over this immuneACCESS table, retaining in-frame rearrangements with V and J assigned. Such tables are incomplete; in checked studies, under half of the missing clones stem from an unresolved V gene, and the remainder is unexplained. The sample table shows approximately 5,700 clones, and more than 65% are seen once. The top ten hold 9% to 9.5% of the sample. The specimen was tumor tissue, collected from a patient who underwent chemoradiotherapy. The receptors come from a human donor with HPV-associated anogenital cancer.

The count of this clone is one. V is TRBV5-1 and J is TRBJ1-3; D uncertain. Germline V lookup: CDR1 SGHRS, CDR2 YFSETQ. V shed 0 bases and J shed 6 bases, with 10 bases lying between them. The CDR3 extends over 14 amino acids. The CDR3 loop is CASSLAGQKNTIYF. The CDR3 DNA follows: TGCGCCAGCAGCTTGGCCGGGCAGAAAAACACCATATATTTT.

The chain carries TRBV25-1 and TRBJ2-7; no reliable D call. The CDR3 is 14 residues long. V was clipped by 6 bases and J by 5 bases, with 17 bases between them. CDR1 MGHDK and CDR2 SYGVNS come from the germline V gene. The CDR3 region is CASRRTATLDEQYF. Here the CDR3 DNA reads TGTGCCAGCAGGAGGACCGCCACACTGGACGAGCAGTACTTC.

V usage is TRBV10-3 and J usage is TRBJ1-5, with D maybe TRBD1 (5 bases). This CDR3 has 14 residues. From germline, CDR1 is ENHRY and CDR2 SYGVKD. The ends were cut back, 4 bases at V and 2 bases at J, with 9 bases in the middle. CDR3 amino acids: CAISGGAGNQPQHF. In DNA, the CDR3 is TGTGCCATCAGTGGAGGGGCTGGCAATCAGCCCCAGCATTTT.

The chain has TRBV9 and TRBJ1-5; the D is unclear. Germline assignment: CDR1 SGDLS and CDR2 YYNGEE. With 3 bases removed from V and 7 bases from J, the gap between germline ends came to 11 bases. The CDR3 is 13 amino acids. Here the CDR3 reads CASSGGIGQPQHF. The CDR3 region has the DNA TGTGCCAGCAGCGGTGGGATAGGGCAGCCCCAGCATTTT. The variable domain in full, completed from reference TRBV9 and TRBJ1-5, reads DSGVTQTPKHLITATGQRVTLRCSPRSGDLSVYWYQQSLDQGLQFLIQYYNGEERAKGNILERFSAQQFPDLHSELNLSSLELGDSALYFCASSGGIGQPQHFGDGTRLSIL.

The genes are TRBV9 and TRBJ2-3, with TRBD2 identical over 9 bases. This CDR3 region has 18 residues. Trimming took 0 bases from V and 0 from J; bases not matched to a gene: 8. Germline V gene sequence: CDR1 SGDLS, CDR2 YYNGEE. CDR3 DNA sequence: TGTGCCAGCAGCGTAGATCCTAGCGGGGAGACTAGCACAGATACGCAGTATTTT. It specifies CASSVDPSGETSTDTQYF.

The chain carries TRBV6-5 and TRBJ1-2; the match to TRBD1 covers 8 bases. V was clipped by 7 bases and J by 3 bases; unmatched bases: 7. The germline V gene encodes CDR1 MNHEY and CDR2 SVGAGI. The CDR3 spans 14 residues. The DNA for the CDR3 is TGTGCCAGCACCGCGACAGGGGAGGACTATGGCTACACCTTC. This translates into CASTATGEDYGYTF.

The chain has TRBV18 and TRBJ2-1; 9 bases are shared with TRBD1. Germline V gene data show CDR1 as KGHSH and CDR2 as LQKENI. The CDR3 totals 15 residues. V gave up 1 base and J gave up 2 bases; unmatched junction bases: 0. CDR3 region: CASSPRQGAYNEQFF. Written as DNA, the CDR3 is TGTGCCAGCTCACCACGACAGGGGGCCTACAATGAGCAGTTCTTC.

J is TRBJ2-1 and V is TRBV19, with 8 nucleotides matching TRBD2. From germline, CDR1 is LNHDA and CDR2 SQIVND (reference sequence). The length of the CDR3 is 15 residues. J lost 9 bases, V lost 5 bases, and 12 bases had no gene match. The DNA of the CDR3 is TGTGCCAGTAGTGTCCCGACTAGCGCGGGTACTGAGCAGTTCTTC. It encodes CASSVPTSAGTEQFF.

The chain carries TRBV23-1 and TRBJ2-7; TRBD2 matches 7 bases. TRBV23-1 is recorded as an ORF, its role being uncertain. The ends lost 3 bases at V and 6 bases at J; junction bases unmatched: 8. The CDR3 length is 14 residues. This CDR3 reads CASSHWEGYSEQYF. The CDR3 nucleotides read TGCGCCAGCAGTCATTGGGAGGGGTATTCCGAGCAGTACTTC.

This clone was detected only once. The CDR3 spells CASRSGGATDTQYF. CDR3 coding DNA: TGTGCCAGCAGGAGCGGGGGGGCCACAGATACGCAGTATTTT. The chain couples TRBV6-1 to TRBJ2-3; 10 positions match TRBD2. CDR3 size: 14 residues. Trimming cost V 6 bases and J 2 bases; bases outside gene matches: 2. Germline lookup yields CDR1 MNHNS and CDR2 SASEGT.

The chain links TRBV7-9 to TRBJ1-3; the D gene is possibly TRBD1 (5 bases). There are 15 residues in the CDR3. Germline CDR1 is SEHNR and CDR2 is FQNEAQ (reference sequence). V dropped 1 base and J dropped 4 bases, with 11 bases sitting between them. In DNA, the CDR3 is TGTGCCAGCAGCTTAGAAGGGACGTTCGGAAACACCATATATTTT. Translation: CASSLEGTFGNTIYF.

The chain employs TRBV7-8 and TRBJ1-6; the D gene is possibly TRBD1 (6 bases). Germline V gene lookup returns CDR1 SGHVS and CDR2 FQNEAQ. This CDR3 contains 14 residues. V lost 2 bases and J 7 bases, leaving 9 bases between the germline ends. The CDR3 protein is CASSLQGLNSPLHF. In nucleotides, the CDR3 is TGTGCCAGCAGCTTACAGGGGCTGAATTCACCCCTCCACTTT.

CDR3 in amino acids: CASTQVWTGGREQYF. The CDR3 DNA reads as TGTGCCAGCACCCAGGTCTGGACAGGGGGTCGGGAGCAGTACTTC. This chain uses TRBV6-1 with TRBJ2-7; TRBD1 matches 10 bases. CDR1 and CDR2 from the germline V gene are MNHNS and SASEGT. The V gene end was trimmed by 7 bases and the J gene end by 7 bases; junction bases not matched to a gene: 13. The CDR3 length is 15 residues.

This clone was detected once. The chain couples TRBV28 to TRBJ2-1; 7 bases align to TRBD1. V was clipped by 5 bases and J by 4 bases; unmatched bases: 5. The CDR3 runs to 14 residues. Germline assignment: CDR1 MDHEN and CDR2 SYDVKM. The CDR3: CASSPPGQYNEQFF. The CDR3 DNA is TGTGCCAGCAGTCCACCGGGACAGTACAATGAGCAGTTCTTC.

The chain recombines TRBV10-3 with TRBJ2-1; TRBD2 matches 10 bases. The CDR3 runs 17 residues. Germline assignment: CDR1 ENHRY and CDR2 SYGVKD. Losses at the gene ends were 3 bases for V and 6 bases for J; bases not matched to a gene: 11. CDR3 sequence (DNA): TGTGCCATCAGTGATCAAGCGGGGGGGCTTCTCCGCAATGAGCAGTTCTTC. Amino acids: CAISDQAGGLLRNEQFF.

This clone was counted a single time. The chain carries TRBV7-2 and TRBJ1-5; the D gene is possibly TRBD1 (5 bases). Trimming removed 1 base at V and 1 base at J, with 14 bases between. The CDR3 totals 17 residues. CDR1 is SGHTA and CDR2 is FQGNSA in the germline V gene. CDR3 DNA sequence: TGTGCCAGCAGCTTAGACGATGGGGCCGGGAGCAATCAGCCCCAGCATTTT. This sequence encodes CASSLDDGAGSNQPQHF.

This clone has a single count. The CDR3 reads CASSLAGGPQYEQYF. CDR3 DNA sequence: TGTGCCAGCAGCTTGGCCGGGGGCCCCCAGTACGAGCAGTACTTC. This chain links TRBV5-5 with TRBJ2-5; D may match TRBD1 or TRBD2 (6 bases each). The DNA matches TRBJ2-7 better at its end, which makes the J call doubtful. This CDR3 contains 15 residues. Germline V gene data show CDR1 as SGHKS and CDR2 as YYEKEE (reference sequence).

The J gene is TRBJ2-1, the V gene TRBV4-3; TRBD2 agrees at 10 bases. The junction had 6 bases not matched to a gene; V was cut back by 1 base and J by 9 bases. CDR3 length equals 15 residues. Germline CDR1 LGHNA, CDR2 YSLEER. The CDR3 nucleotides read TGCGCCAGCAGCCAAGGAAGCGGGGGGGCCGGTGAGCAGTTCTTC. Translation: CASSQGSGGAGEQFF.

The chain employs TRBV7-2 and TRBJ1-1; D gene uncertain. V gave up 4 bases and J gave up 1 base, with 7 bases separating them. Per germline, CDR1 SGHTA and CDR2 FQGNSA. The CDR3 is made up of 13 amino acids. The CDR3 here is CASSSQTNTEAFF. DNA for the CDR3: TGTGCCAGCAGCTCTCAGACGAACACTGAAGCTTTCTTT.

The genes are TRBV19 and TRBJ2-7, with TRBD2 matching 9 bases. This CDR3 has 14 residues. The V and J ends lost 8 bases and 4 bases, in that order; junction bases with no gene match: 9. Germline CDR1 LNHDA, CDR2 SQIVND (reference sequence). The CDR3 protein is CASAPGLAGYEQYF. The CDR3 nucleotides read TGTGCCAGTGCCCCCGGCCTAGCGGGGTACGAGCAGTACTTC.

This clone was detected only once. V gene TRBV27 combines with J gene TRBJ2-1; D possibly corresponds to TRBD2 (6 bases). The germline V and J ends were trimmed by 8 bases and 6 bases, with 14 bases remaining between them. The CDR3 covers 13 residues. CDR1 is MNHEY and CDR2 is SMNVEV in the germline V gene (reference sequence). CDR3: CASSSGSVNEQFF. DNA for the CDR3: TGTGCCAGCTCCTCCGGGAGCGTCAATGAGCAGTTCTTC.

This rearrangement joins TRBV11-2 to TRBJ1-3, with a weak D call TRBD1 (5 bases). Trimming took 2 bases from V and 0 from J, leaving 17 bases between them. This CDR3 region has 18 residues. Germline V gives CDR1 SGHAT, CDR2 FQNNGV. CDR3 sequence: CASSLFLRGTPSGNTIYF. Here the CDR3 DNA reads TGTGCCAGCAGCTTATTCCTGCGGGGCACACCCTCTGGAAACACCATATATTTT.

This chain joins TRBV7-2 and TRBJ2-7, with TRBD2 matching 8 bases. Germline V gene lookup returns CDR1 SGHTA and CDR2 FQGNSA. The CDR3 length is 16 residues. The junction had 9 bases not matched to a gene; V was cut back by 3 bases and J by 2 bases. CDR3 loop: CASSLGLAGNPYEQYF. In DNA form, the CDR3 reads TGTGCCAGCAGCTTGGGGCTAGCGGGCAACCCCTACGAGCAGTACTTC.

The chain employs TRBV7-9 and TRBJ1-3; possibly TRBD1 for D (6 bases). Germline CDR1 and CDR2: SEHNR and FQNEAQ (reference sequence). The CDR3 runs to 15 residues. Trimming took off 0 bases at V and 6 bases at J, with 12 bases between the two ends. The CDR3 reads CASSLAQGSVNTIYF. In DNA form, the CDR3 reads TGTGCCAGCAGCTTAGCACAGGGAAGCGTAAACACCATATATTTT.

The chain carries TRBV10-3 and TRBJ2-7, with 7 bases identical to TRBD2. The V and J ends lost 10 bases and 2 bases, in that order; junction bases with no gene match: 14. Germline V gene lookup returns CDR1 ENHRY and CDR2 SYGVKD. The CDR3 extends over 15 amino acids. The CDR3 region has the DNA TGTGCCACCGCCCCGGAGGAGCGGGGCACCTACGAGCAGTACTTC. It yields the protein CATAPEERGTYEQYF.

The rearrangement links TRBV4-3 to TRBJ1-2, with TRBD1 identical over 10 bases. This CDR3 has 16 residues. Germline CDR1 is LGHNA and CDR2 is YSLEER. V lost 0 bases, J lost 7 bases, and 8 bases stayed unmatched. The CDR3 region is CASSQDSDRGVSGYTF. The CDR3 nucleotides are TGCGCCAGCAGCCAAGATTCGGACAGGGGGGTTAGTGGCTACACCTTC.

The rearrangement links TRBV6-5 to TRBJ2-5, with 7 bases that match TRBD1. The CDR3 has 14 amino acids. The V gene end was trimmed by 6 bases and the J gene end by 5 bases; junction bases not matched to a gene: 9. The germline gives CDR1 MNHEY, CDR2 SVGAGI. The CDR3 sequence: CASSRGQAGETQYF. In DNA, the CDR3 is TGTGCCAGCAGCCGCGGACAGGCCGGTGAGACCCAGTACTTC.

This clone was observed a single time. The chain uses TRBV7-9 and TRBJ1-4; 8 bases align to TRBD1. The junction had 11 bases not matched to a gene; V was cut back by 6 bases and J by 8 bases. The germline CDR1 and CDR2 sequences are SEHNR and FQNEAQ (reference sequence). This CDR3 spans 15 amino acids. CDR3 sequence: CASSKLAGGNEKLFF. The CDR3 region has the DNA TGTGCCAGCAGTAAACTCGCAGGGGGCAACGAAAAACTGTTTTTT.

The chain is built from TRBV12-5 and TRBJ2-2; possible D gene TRBD2, 7 bases. The CDR3 has 17 amino acids. Germline V gene data show CDR1 as LGHNT and CDR2 as FRNRAP. Trimming removed 3 bases at V and 4 bases at J, with 18 bases between. The chain's CDR3 is CASGFRVWGGLTGELFF. CDR3 DNA sequence: TGTGCTAGTGGTTTCAGGGTGTGGGGGGGGCTCACCGGGGAGCTGTTTTTT.

The rearrangement links TRBV2 to TRBJ2-5, with D unresolved. The CDR3 covers 12 residues. Germline lookup yields CDR1 SNHLY and CDR2 FYNNEI. Trimming removed 7 bases from V and 0 bases from J, with 6 bases in between. The CDR3 DNA reads as TGTGCCAGCAACAGAGACCAAGAGACCCAGTACTTC. Its translation is CASNRDQETQYF.

This sequence joins TRBV5-1 and TRBJ2-3; 9 nucleotides align to TRBD2. This CDR3 comprises 13 residues. The V gene's germline CDR1 is SGHRS and CDR2 YFSETQ. The trim removed 2 bases at V and 9 bases at J, leaving 4 bases unmatched. The CDR3 reads CASSFSSGETQYF. The CDR3 DNA reads as TGCGCCAGCAGCTTTTCTAGCGGGGAAACGCAGTATTTT.